The 26 T cell receptor beta chains presented below share a single source sample, sequenced in a study of graft-versus-host responses after intestinal transplantation. The antigens of these receptors remain unknown. Using immunoSEQ multiplex PCR, the repertoire was profiled, and TCRdb retains in-frame clones only, with some absent. The sample shows about 89,000 clones, roughly 91% of them seen only once. The sequencing here drew on unstimulated CD8+ T cells sorted from spleen or lymph node cells, taken before intestinal transplant. Receptors were obtained from a human donor who received an intestinal transplant.

The chain employs TRBV30 and TRBJ1-4; no firm D call. Germline V CDR1 and CDR2: GTSNPN, SVGIG (reference sequence). Trimming pared 4 bases from V and 7 bases from J, leaving 13 bases between. The CDR3 runs 13 residues. The CDR3 loop reads CAWKLRVGEKLFF. The CDR3 bases are TGTGCCTGGAAGCTACGGGTGGGTGAAAAACTGTTTTTT.

The J gene is TRBJ2-7, the V gene TRBV2; 8 nucleotides agree with TRBD1. Germline CDR1 reads SNHLY; CDR2 reads FYNNEI. The CDR3 consists of 16 residues. The V and J ends lost 6 bases and 0 bases, in that order; junction bases with no gene match: 10. The CDR3 DNA sequence: TGTGCCAGCAGGGAATCAGGGGGCTTAAGCTCCTACGAGCAGTACTTC. It yields the protein CASRESGGLSSYEQYF.

The rearrangement joins TRBV19 to TRBJ1-1, with D maybe TRBD1 (5 bases). This CDR3 contains 15 residues. CDR1 and CDR2 (germline): LNHDA, SQIVND (reference sequence). Between the trimmed V and J ends, which lost 3 bases and 4 bases, there was a span of 15 bases. CDR3 loop: CASSIGTGVGTEAFF. CDR3 nucleotides: TGTGCCAGTAGTATTGGGACTGGGGTAGGCACTGAAGCTTTCTTT.

This clone was seen a single time. The chain recombines TRBV11-2 with TRBJ1-1; D is unclear. V was shortened by 3 bases and J by 0 bases, with 14 bases between the two germline ends. This CDR3 has 16 residues. The germline V gene has CDR1 SGHAT and CDR2 FQNNGV. CDR3 DNA: TGTGCCAGCAGCTTCCGGGGAAGAGGAATGAACACTGAAGCTTTCTTT. Protein: CASSFRGRGMNTEAFF.

The chain is built from TRBV2 and TRBJ1-1, with 9 bases that match TRBD1. The CDR3 consists of 16 residues. In germline, CDR1 is SNHLY, CDR2 FYNNEI. With V trimmed by 7 bases and J by 4 bases, 13 bases remained unmatched. DNA of the CDR3: TGTGCCAGCACCTTCCGACAGGGGGAGGGAGTCACTGAAGCTTTCTTT. Translation: CASTFRQGEGVTEAFF.

The gene calls are TRBV27 and TRBJ1-1, with D possibly TRBD1 on 5 matching bases. CDR3 length: 13 amino acids. With 8 bases removed from V and 0 bases from J, the gap between germline ends came to 10 bases. Per germline, CDR1 MNHEY and CDR2 SMNVEV (reference sequence). The CDR3 loop reads CASARQMNTEAFF. The DNA for the CDR3 is TGTGCCAGCGCCCGACAGATGAACACTGAAGCTTTCTTT.

Written as DNA, the CDR3 is TGTGCCAGCAGCTCTACCGGGACAGGGAATAAGGAGCAGTACTTC. It yields the protein CASSSTGTGNKEQYF. V gene TRBV7-9 combines with J gene TRBJ2-7, with 9 bases that match TRBD1. The CDR3 has 15 amino acids. The V segment lost 4 bases and the J segment 7 bases; nucleotides outside the gene matches: 11. Germline values: CDR1 SEHNR, CDR2 FQNEAQ (reference sequence).

V usage is TRBV7-8 and J usage is TRBJ1-1; D call uncertain. The CDR3 spans 13 residues. Germline V gene data show CDR1 as SGHVS and CDR2 as FQNEAQ. Trimming removed 5 bases from V and 5 bases from J, with 12 bases in between. The CDR3 bases are TGTGCCAGCAGCCTAAGCCAGAGGACTGAAGCTTTCTTT. This codes for CASSLSQRTEAFF.

CDR3 DNA sequence: TGTGCCAGCAGCTCGCCCGGGACAGTTGACTACGAGCAGTACTTC. Its protein product is CASSSPGTVDYEQYF. The rearrangement uses TRBV7-9 and TRBJ2-7, with TRBD1 matching 7 bases. This CDR3 has 15 residues. The trim removed 4 bases at V and 3 bases at J, leaving 9 bases unmatched. Germline CDR1 is SEHNR and CDR2 is FQNEAQ (reference sequence).

This rearrangement joins TRBV7-2 to TRBJ2-5; no definite D call. CDR3 length: 13 residues. Trimming removed 6 bases from V and 7 bases from J, with 15 bases in between. Per germline, CDR1 SGHTA and CDR2 FQGNSA. The CDR3 reads CASSQPRRRTQYF. Written as DNA, the CDR3 is TGTGCCAGCAGTCAGCCACGGAGAAGGACCCAGTACTTC.

With regard to this clone: The germline gene is not matched at one end of the junction; a read error may be the cause. V gene TRBV7-9 combines with J gene TRBJ1-6; D perhaps matches TRBD1 (6 bases). CDR1 and CDR2 from the germline V gene are SEHNR and FQNEAQ (reference sequence). The CDR3 totals 14 residues. Written as DNA, the CDR3 is TGTGCCAGCAGCTTCCTGGGGGCTGATTCAGCCCTCCACTTT. Protein: CASSFLGADSALHF.

This clone has just a few counts. The CDR3 reads CARSLRTGVNTIYF. Here the CDR3 DNA reads TGTGCCAGAAGCTTGAGGACAGGCGTAAACACCATATATTTT. The chain uses TRBV5-3 and TRBJ1-3; 7 bases are a match to TRBD1. TRBV5-3 is an open reading frame whose function is uncertain. CDR3 length: 14 amino acids. The V gene end was trimmed by 1 base and the J gene end by 6 bases; junction bases not matched to a gene: 4.

The rearrangement joins TRBV6-5 to TRBJ1-6; 7 bases agree with TRBD1. This CDR3 spans 15 amino acids. Per the germline V gene, CDR1 is MNHEY and CDR2 is SVGAGI. J lost 6 bases, V lost 2 bases, and 4 bases had no gene match. The CDR3 DNA sequence: TGTGCCAGCAGTTACGAGGGGACAGCTAATTCACCCCTCCACTTT. Protein: CASSYEGTANSPLHF.

The V gene is TRBV6-1, the J gene TRBJ2-1, with unresolved D. There are 11 residues in the CDR3. V lost 7 bases and J 13 bases, leaving 14 bases between the germline ends. Per germline, CDR1 MNHNS and CDR2 SASEGT. CDR3 bases: TGTGCCAGCACAGAGTCTAGTAGCCAGTTCTTC. As protein: CASTESSSQFF.

The genes are TRBV19 and TRBJ1-4, with 7 positions matching TRBD1. The trim removed 5 bases at V and 3 bases at J, leaving 9 bases unmatched. The V gene's germline CDR1 is LNHDA and CDR2 SQIVND (reference sequence). This CDR3 is built from 16 residues. The CDR3: CASSEPLTGANEKLFF. The CDR3 DNA reads as TGTGCCAGTAGTGAACCCTTAACAGGGGCTAATGAAAAACTGTTTTTT.

The V gene is TRBV7-9, the J gene TRBJ2-1; TRBD2 matches 16 bases. CDR3 size: 18 residues. V lost 5 bases, J lost 10 bases, and 14 bases stayed unmatched. CDR1 and CDR2 (germline): SEHNR, FQNEAQ (reference sequence). The CDR3 region has the DNA TGTGCCAGCAGCCCCGGGACTAGCGGGGGGGCCGAGTTTCGGGAGCAGTTCTTC. Translation: CASSPGTSGGAEFREQFF. The full variable domain, completed using reference TRBV7-9 and TRBJ2-1, is DTGVSQNPRHKITKRGQNVTFRCDPISEHNRLYWYRQTLGQGPEFLTYFQNEAQLEKSRLLSDRFSAERPKGSFSTLEIQRTEQGDSAMYLCASSPGTSGGAEFREQFFGPGTRLTVL.

The chain is built from TRBV28 and TRBJ1-6; possible D gene TRBD1, 6 bases. Germline V CDR1 and CDR2: MDHEN, SYDVKM. V was clipped by 4 bases and J by 10 bases, with 20 bases between them. The CDR3 is made up of 16 amino acids. The CDR3 DNA reads TGTGCCAGCAGTTCTACCCAGACAGGTGGAGAATCACCCCTCCACTTT. Protein product: CASSSTQTGGESPLHF.

In DNA form, the CDR3 reads TGTGCCAGCAGTTTCGAGGCGGGCCCCTATGGCTACACCTTC. It specifies CASSFEAGPYGYTF. V and J are TRBV27 and TRBJ1-2; D remains unclear. The CDR3 consists of 14 residues. Deletions cut 3 bases from V and 4 bases from J, with 12 bases between. CDR1 is MNHEY and CDR2 is SMNVEV in the germline V gene (reference sequence).

This chain joins TRBV7-2 and TRBJ1-5; no reliable D call. Germline V lookup: CDR1 SGHTA, CDR2 FQGNSA. CDR3 length equals 13 residues. Trimming took 0 bases from V and 9 from J, leaving 9 bases between them. The chain's CDR3 is CASSLAGSRPQHF. For the CDR3, the DNA is TGTGCCAGCAGCTTAGCGGGCTCGCGGCCCCAGCATTTT. The variable domain in full, with the rest retrieved from reference TRBV7-2 and TRBJ1-5, is GAGVSQSPSNKVTEKGKDVELRCDPISGHTALYWYRQSLGQGLEFLIYFQGNSAPDKSGLPSDRFSAERTGGSVSTLTIQRTQQEDSAVYLCASSLAGSRPQHFGDGTRLSIL.

This chain connects TRBV10-1 to TRBJ2-2, with a weak D call TRBD1 (6 bases). Germline V gives CDR1 WNHNN, CDR2 SYGVQD (reference sequence). V lost 3 bases, J lost 7 bases, and 9 bases lay in between. This CDR3 has 13 residues. The CDR3 region is CASSETGHGELFF. The DNA of the CDR3 is TGCGCCAGCAGTGAAACAGGGCACGGGGAGCTGTTTTTT.

The chain joins TRBV4-3 to TRBJ2-7, with D perhaps TRBD1 (5 bases). Per the germline V gene, CDR1 is LGHNA and CDR2 is YSLEER. Trimming removed 0 bases at V and 1 base at J, with 13 bases between. The CDR3 totals 16 residues. The CDR3 DNA is TGCGCCAGCAGCCAAGAGTCAGGGCGAGGTTCCTACGAGCAGTACTTC. Encoded protein: CASSQESGRGSYEQYF.

The V gene is TRBV7-2, the J gene TRBJ2-4; TRBD2 might be the D (5 bases). With 5 bases removed from V and 6 bases from J, the gap between germline ends came to 17 bases. The CDR3 is 15 amino acids. Germline-derived CDR1 and CDR2 are SGHTA and FQGNSA. The CDR3 DNA follows: TGTGCCAGCAGCCTATCCCTCGGGGTGTCAAACATTCAGTACTTC. Its protein is CASSLSLGVSNIQYF.

This rearrangement joins TRBV2 to TRBJ2-1, with a weak D call TRBD1 (6 bases). The CDR3 extends over 14 amino acids. V lost 2 bases to trimming and J lost 8 bases, with 13 bases between them. From germline, CDR1 is SNHLY and CDR2 FYNNEI. This CDR3 reads CASSESQGNHEQFF. CDR3 bases: TGTGCCAGCAGTGAATCACAGGGTAACCATGAGCAGTTCTTC.

The chain joins TRBV27 to TRBJ1-2, with 8 bases identical to TRBD1. Germline V gene lookup returns CDR1 MNHEY and CDR2 SMNVEV (reference sequence). CDR3 length equals 11 residues. V dropped 8 bases and J dropped 7; count of bases not matched to a gene: 3. CDR3 DNA sequence: TGTGCCAGCCAGGGGGCGAGTGGCTACACCTTC. This translates into CASQGASGYTF.

This rearrangement joins TRBV6-5 to TRBJ2-7; D unclear. This CDR3 spans 13 amino acids. The V end was cut by 5 bases, the J end by 4 bases, with 12 bases between. The germline V gene encodes CDR1 MNHEY and CDR2 SVGAGI. The CDR3 spells CASSGRLIYEQYF. The CDR3 DNA reads TGTGCCAGCAGTGGCAGACTTATATACGAGCAGTACTTC.

The CDR3 reads CASGQGTGELFF. The CDR3 region has the DNA TGTGCCAGTGGGCAGGGAACCGGGGAGCTGTTTTTT. The chain is built from TRBV19 and TRBJ2-2; D perhaps matches TRBD1 (5 bases). Germline CDR1 is LNHDA and CDR2 is SQIVND (reference sequence). V was trimmed by 8 bases and J by 5 bases, leaving 9 bases between them. CDR3 length: 12 residues.